This T cell receptor beta chain was recorded in a study of blood T cell repertoires in COVID-19. The wider study: PBMCs, B-cell-depleted T cells, or T cells were the source of the cDNA or gDNA that made up the material.

CDR1 is SEHNR and CDR2 is FQNEAQ in the germline V gene (reference sequence). This CDR3 has 19 amino acids. V dropped 5 bases and J dropped 4; count of bases not matched to a gene: 14. This clone appeared a few times. In the original analysis: Reference gene primer amplification in the assay estimated nucleated cell counts. Clones were read by immunoSEQ multiplex PCR, and TCRdb kept only the in-frame ones, dropping some. V and J calls and clone size are given by that table; D and trimming were obtained from the DNA. The sample consists of approximately 220,000 clones, approximately 80% of them appearing once.

The chain combines TRBV7-9 with TRBJ2-2; TRBD2 aligns across 12 bases. The sequence was collected from a middle-aged woman with acute COVID-19. Sequenced sample: PBMCs or T cells enriched from blood (not recorded which). In DNA form, the CDR3 reads TGTGCCAGCAGCCCCCGGGCCGGACTAGCGGGAATACGCACCGGGGAGCTGTTTTTT. This codes for CASSPRAGLAGIRTGELFF.